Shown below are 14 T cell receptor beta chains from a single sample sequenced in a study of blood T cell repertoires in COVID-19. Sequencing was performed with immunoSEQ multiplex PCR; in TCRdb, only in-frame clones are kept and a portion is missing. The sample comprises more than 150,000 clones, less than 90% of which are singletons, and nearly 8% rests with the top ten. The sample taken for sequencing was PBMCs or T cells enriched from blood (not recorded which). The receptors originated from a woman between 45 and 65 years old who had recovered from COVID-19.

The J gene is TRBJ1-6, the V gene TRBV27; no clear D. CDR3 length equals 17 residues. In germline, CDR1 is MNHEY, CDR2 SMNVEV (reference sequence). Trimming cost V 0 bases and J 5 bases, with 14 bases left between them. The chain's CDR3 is CASSLSIRQTNNSPLHF. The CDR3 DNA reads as TGTGCCAGCAGTTTATCGATAAGGCAGACAAATAATTCACCCCTCCACTTT.

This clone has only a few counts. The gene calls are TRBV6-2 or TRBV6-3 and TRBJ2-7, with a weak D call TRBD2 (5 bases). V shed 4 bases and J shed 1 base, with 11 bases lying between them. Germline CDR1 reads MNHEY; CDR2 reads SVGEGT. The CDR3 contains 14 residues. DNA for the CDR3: TGTGCCAGCAGTTCGAGTGGCGGGTCCTACGAGCAGTACTTC. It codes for CASSSSGGSYEQYF.

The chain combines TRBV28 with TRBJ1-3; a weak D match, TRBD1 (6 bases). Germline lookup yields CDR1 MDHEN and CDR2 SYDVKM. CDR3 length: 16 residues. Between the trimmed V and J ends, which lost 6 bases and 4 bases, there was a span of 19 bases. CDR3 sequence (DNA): TGTGCCAGCAGGCCGACCGGGACACCGGCGGGAAACACCATATATTTT. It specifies CASRPTGTPAGNTIYF.

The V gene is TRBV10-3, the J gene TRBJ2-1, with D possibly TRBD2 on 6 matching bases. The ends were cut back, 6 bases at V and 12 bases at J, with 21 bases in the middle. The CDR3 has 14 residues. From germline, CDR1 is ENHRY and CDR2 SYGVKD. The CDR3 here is CAISPGFQEGGQFF. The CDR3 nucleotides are TGTGCCATCAGCCCGGGATTCCAGGAGGGTGGGCAGTTCTTC.

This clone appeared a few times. Here the CDR3 DNA reads TGTGCCAGCAGCTTGCAGCAGGGGAACACTGAAGCTTTCTTT. It is translated as CASSLQQGNTEAFF. V usage is TRBV7-9 and J usage is TRBJ1-1; possibly TRBD1 for D (5 bases). There are 14 residues in the CDR3. The V gene lost 3 bases and the J gene lost 1 base, with 9 bases spanning the gap. CDR1 is SEHNR and CDR2 is FQNEAQ in the germline V gene (reference sequence).

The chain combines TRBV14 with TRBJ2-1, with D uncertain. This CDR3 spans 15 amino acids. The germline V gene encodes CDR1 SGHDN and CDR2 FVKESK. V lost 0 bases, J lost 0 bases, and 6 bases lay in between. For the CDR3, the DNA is TGTGCCAGCAGCCAAGACCCGAGCTCCTACAATGAGCAGTTCTTC. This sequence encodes CASSQDPSSYNEQFF.

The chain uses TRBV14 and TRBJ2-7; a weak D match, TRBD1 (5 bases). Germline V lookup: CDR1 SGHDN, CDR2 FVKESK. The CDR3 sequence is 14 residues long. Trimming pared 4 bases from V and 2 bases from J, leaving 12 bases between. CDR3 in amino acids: CASSRGRATYEQYF. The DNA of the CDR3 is TGTGCCAGCAGCCGGGGCAGGGCTACCTACGAGCAGTACTTC.

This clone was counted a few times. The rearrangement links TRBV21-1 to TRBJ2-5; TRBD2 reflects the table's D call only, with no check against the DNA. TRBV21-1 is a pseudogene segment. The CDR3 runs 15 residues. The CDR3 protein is CASSPKTSPEETQYF. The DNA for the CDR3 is TGTGCCAGCAGCCCCAAGACTAGCCCTGAAGAGACCCAGTACTTC.

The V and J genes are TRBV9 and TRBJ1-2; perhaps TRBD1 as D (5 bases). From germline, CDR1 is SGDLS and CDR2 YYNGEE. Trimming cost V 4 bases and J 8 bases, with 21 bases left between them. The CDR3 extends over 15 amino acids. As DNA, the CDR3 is TGTGCCAGCAGCTTTGGCTTTAGGGGCCGACAGGGCTACACCTTC. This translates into CASSFGFRGRQGYTF.

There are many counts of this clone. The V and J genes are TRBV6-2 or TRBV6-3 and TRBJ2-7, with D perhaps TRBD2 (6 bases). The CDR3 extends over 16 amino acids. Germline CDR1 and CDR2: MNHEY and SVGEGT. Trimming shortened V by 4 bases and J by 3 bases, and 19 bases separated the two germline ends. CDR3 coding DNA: TGTGCCAGCAGTTCACCCCCGTGGGGGGTCTACTACGAGCAGTACTTC. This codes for CASSSPPWGVYYEQYF.

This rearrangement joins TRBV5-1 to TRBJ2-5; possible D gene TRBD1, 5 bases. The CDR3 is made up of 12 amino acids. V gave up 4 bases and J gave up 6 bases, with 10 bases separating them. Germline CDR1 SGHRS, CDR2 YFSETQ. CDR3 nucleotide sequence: TGCGCCAGCAGCCCCAAGGGGCAGACCCAGTACTTC. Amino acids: CASSPKGQTQYF. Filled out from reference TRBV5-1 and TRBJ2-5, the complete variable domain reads KAGVTQTPRYLIKTRGQQVTLSCSPISGHRSVSWYQQTPGQGLQFLFEYFSETQRNKGNFPGRFSGRQFSNSRSEMNVSTLELGDSALYLCASSPKGQTQYFGPGTRLLVL.

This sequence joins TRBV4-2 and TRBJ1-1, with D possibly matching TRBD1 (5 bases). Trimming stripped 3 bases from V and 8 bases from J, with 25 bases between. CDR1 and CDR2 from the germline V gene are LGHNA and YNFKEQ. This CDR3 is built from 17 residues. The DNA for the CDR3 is TGTGCCAGCAGCCACACTTTACGGGGGGGTAATGATTGGGAAGCTTTCTTT. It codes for CASSHTLRGGNDWEAFF.

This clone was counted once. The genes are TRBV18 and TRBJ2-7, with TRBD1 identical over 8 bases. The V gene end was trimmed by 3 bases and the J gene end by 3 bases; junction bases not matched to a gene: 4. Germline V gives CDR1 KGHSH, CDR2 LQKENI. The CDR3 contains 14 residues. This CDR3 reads CASSPGQGVYEQYF. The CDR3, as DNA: TGTGCCAGCTCACCCGGACAGGGCGTCTACGAGCAGTACTTC. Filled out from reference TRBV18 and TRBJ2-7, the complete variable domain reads NAGVMQNPRHLVRRRGQEARLRCSPMKGHSHVYWYRQLPEEGLKFMVYLQKENIIDESGMPKERFSAEFPKEGPSILRIQQVVRGDSAAYFCASSPGQGVYEQYFGPGTRLTVT.

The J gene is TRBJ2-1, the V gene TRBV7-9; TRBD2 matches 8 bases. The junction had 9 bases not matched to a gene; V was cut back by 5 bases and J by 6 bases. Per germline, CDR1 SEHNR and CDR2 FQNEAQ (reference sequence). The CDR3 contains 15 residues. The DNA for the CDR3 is TGTGCCAGCAGCCGCCATAGCGGGAACCTCAATGAGCAGTTCTTC. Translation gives CASSRHSGNLNEQFF.